This T cell receptor (beta chain) comes out of a study of cytomegalovirus exposure and HLA in healthy donors. Study-level information: The same platform was used for the approximately 110 validation repertoires and the roughly 730 first-cohort repertoires, a later analysis reported. Study-level points and caveats: Reports indicated that the classifier achieved high specificity and sensitivity in diagnosing cytomegalovirus status.

The germline gives CDR1 SGHRS, CDR2 YFSETQ. Germline trimming cut 4 bases from V and 0 bases from J; bases unmatched to any gene: 6. The CDR3 is 15 residues long. Regarding this clone: Its cognate antigen is unknown.

Assay: immunoSEQ multiplex PCR; the TCRdb copy retains only in-frame clones and omits some. The sample yields fewer than 150,000 clones, roughly nine tenths seen once. J is TRBJ1-1 and V is TRBV5-1; 7 nucleotides align to TRBD1. This clonotype was sampled from a man younger than 30 in good health and CMV-seropositive. The sequenced sample was PBMCs. CDR3 nucleotides: TGCGCCAGCAGCGGGGACAGCAGAATGAACACTGAAGCTTTCTTT. Protein product: CASSGDSRMNTEAFF. Based on the CDR3 plus reference TRBV5-1 and TRBJ1-1, the full variable domain is KAGVTQTPRYLIKTRGQQVTLSCSPISGHRSVSWYQQTPGQGLQFLFEYFSETQRNKGNFPGRFSGRQFSNSRSEMNVSTLELGDSALYLCASSGDSRMNTEAFFGQGTRLTVV.